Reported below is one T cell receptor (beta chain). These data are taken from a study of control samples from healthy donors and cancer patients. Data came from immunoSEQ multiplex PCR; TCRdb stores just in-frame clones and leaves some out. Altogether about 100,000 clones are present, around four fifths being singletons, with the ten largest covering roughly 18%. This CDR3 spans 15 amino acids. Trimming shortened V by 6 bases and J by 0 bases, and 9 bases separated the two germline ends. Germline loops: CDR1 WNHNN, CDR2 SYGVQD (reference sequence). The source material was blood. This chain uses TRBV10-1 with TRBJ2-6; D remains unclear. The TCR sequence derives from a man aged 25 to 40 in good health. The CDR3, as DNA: TGCGCCAGCAGATTCGGTAACTCTGGGGCCAACGTCCTGACTTTC. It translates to CASRFGNSGANVLTF.